By sample fraction, the clone carrying this TCR beta chain is medium-sized. The sample belongs to a study of lymphopenia after photon versus proton radiotherapy. This CDR3 is built from 13 residues. The assay was immunoSEQ multiplex PCR, and TCRdb's table has in-frame clones only and misses some. The data show 150,000 to 200,000 clones, approximately 91% seen once. The V gene is TRBV7-5, the J gene TRBJ1-2. TRBV7-5 represents a pseudogene. The receptor's source is a man over 45 with gastric cancer. This specimen was peripheral blood, taken from a patient treated with photon-based radiotherapy. DNA of the CDR3: TGTGTCAGAAGCCCCGGAGTCAACTATGGCTACACCTTC. Translating gives CVRSPGVNYGYTF.